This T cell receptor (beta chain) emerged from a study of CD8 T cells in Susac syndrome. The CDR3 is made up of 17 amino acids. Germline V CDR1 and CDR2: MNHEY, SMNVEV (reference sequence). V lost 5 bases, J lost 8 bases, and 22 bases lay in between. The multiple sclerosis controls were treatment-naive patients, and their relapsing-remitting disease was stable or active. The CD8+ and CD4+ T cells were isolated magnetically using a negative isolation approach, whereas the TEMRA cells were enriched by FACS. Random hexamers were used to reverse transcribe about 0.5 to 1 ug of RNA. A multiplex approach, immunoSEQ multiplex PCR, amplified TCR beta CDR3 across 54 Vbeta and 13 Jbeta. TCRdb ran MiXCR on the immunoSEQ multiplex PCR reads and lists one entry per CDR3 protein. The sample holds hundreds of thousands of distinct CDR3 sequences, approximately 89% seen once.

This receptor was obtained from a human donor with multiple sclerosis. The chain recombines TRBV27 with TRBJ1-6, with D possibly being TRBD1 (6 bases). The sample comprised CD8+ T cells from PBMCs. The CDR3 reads CASSPILTTGGDSPLHF. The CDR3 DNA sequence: TGTGCCAGCAGTCCGATCCTCACGACAGGCGGGGATTCACCCCTCCACTTT.